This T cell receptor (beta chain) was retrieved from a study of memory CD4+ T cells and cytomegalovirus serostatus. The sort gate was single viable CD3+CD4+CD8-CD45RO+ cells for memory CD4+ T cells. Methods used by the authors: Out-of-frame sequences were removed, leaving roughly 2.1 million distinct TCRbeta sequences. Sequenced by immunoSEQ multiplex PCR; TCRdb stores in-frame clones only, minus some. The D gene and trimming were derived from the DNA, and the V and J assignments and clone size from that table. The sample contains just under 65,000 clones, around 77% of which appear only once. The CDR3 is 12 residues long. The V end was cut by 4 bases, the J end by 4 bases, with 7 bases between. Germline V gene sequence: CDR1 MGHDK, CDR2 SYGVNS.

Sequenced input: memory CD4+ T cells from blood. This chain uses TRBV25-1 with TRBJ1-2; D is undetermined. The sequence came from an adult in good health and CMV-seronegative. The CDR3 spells CASSATFYGYTF. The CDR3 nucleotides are TGTGCCAGCAGTGCGACTTTCTATGGCTACACCTTC.